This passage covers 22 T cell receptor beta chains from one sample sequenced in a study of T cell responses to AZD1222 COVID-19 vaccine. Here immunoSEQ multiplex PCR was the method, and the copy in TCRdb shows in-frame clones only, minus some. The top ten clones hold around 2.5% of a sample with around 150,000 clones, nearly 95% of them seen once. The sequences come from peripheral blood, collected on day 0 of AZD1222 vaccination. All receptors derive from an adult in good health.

As DNA, the CDR3 is TGTGCCAGCGGGGGCGATGGTAGTCAGCCCCAGCATTTT. It specifies CASGGDGSQPQHF. This chain uses TRBV7-9 with TRBJ1-5; the D gene is possibly TRBD1 (6 bases). V was trimmed by 8 bases and J by 6 bases, leaving 14 bases between them. Germline V gene sequence: CDR1 SEHNR, CDR2 FQNEAQ (reference sequence). CDR3 size: 13 residues.

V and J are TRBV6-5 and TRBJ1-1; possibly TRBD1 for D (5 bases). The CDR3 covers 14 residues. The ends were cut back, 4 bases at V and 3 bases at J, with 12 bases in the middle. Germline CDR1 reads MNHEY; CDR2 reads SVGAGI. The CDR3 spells CASSSQGKDTEAFF. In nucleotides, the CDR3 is TGTGCCAGCAGTTCCCAGGGTAAGGACACTGAAGCTTTCTTT.

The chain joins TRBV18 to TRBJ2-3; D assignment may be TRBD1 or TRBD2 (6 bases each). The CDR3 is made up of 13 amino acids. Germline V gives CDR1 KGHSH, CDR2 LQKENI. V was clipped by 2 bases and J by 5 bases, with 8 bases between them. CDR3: CASSPGGRDTQYF. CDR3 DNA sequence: TGTGCCAGCTCACCAGGGGGGCGAGATACGCAGTATTTT. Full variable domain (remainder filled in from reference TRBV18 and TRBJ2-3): NAGVMQNPRHLVRRRGQEARLRCSPMKGHSHVYWYRQLPEEGLKFMVYLQKENIIDESGMPKERFSAEFPKEGPSILRIQQVVRGDSAAYFCASSPGGRDTQYFGPGTRLTVL.

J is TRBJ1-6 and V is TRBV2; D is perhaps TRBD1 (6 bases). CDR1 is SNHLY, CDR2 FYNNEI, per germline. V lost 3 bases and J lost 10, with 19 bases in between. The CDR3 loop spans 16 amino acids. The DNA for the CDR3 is TGTGCCAGCAGTGAGATTGAGGGACATTTTTTCTCACCCCTCCACTTT. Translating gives CASSEIEGHFFSPLHF.

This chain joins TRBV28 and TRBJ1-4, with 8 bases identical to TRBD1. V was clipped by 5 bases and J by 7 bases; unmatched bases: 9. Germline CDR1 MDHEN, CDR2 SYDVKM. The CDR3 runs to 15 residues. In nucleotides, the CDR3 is TGTGCCAGCAGTACCCCCAGGGGGCCTGGTGAAAAACTGTTTTTT. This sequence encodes CASSTPRGPGEKLFF.

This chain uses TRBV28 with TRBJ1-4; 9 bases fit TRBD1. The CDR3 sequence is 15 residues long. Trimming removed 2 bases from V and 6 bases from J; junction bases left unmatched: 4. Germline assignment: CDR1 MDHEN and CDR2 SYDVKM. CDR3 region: CASSLTRDRDEKLFF. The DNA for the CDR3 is TGTGCCAGCAGTTTAACCCGGGACAGGGATGAAAAACTGTTTTTT.

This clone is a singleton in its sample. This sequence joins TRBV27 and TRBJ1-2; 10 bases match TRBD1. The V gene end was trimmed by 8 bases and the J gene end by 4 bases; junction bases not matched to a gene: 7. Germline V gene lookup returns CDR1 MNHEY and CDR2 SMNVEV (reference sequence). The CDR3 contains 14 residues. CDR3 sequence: CASRSGQGFYGYTF. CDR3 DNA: TGTGCCAGCCGTTCGGGACAGGGGTTCTATGGCTACACCTTC.

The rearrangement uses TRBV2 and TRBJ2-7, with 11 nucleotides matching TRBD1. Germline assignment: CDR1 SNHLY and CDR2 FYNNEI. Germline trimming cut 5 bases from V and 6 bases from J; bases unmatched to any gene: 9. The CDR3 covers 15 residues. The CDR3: CASSIGGQGALEQYF. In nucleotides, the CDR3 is TGTGCCAGCAGTATTGGCGGACAGGGGGCTCTCGAGCAGTACTTC.

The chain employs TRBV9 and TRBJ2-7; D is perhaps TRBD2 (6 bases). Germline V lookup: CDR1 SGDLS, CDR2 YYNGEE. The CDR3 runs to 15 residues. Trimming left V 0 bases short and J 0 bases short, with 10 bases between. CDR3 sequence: CASSVGGTFSYEQYF. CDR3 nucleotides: TGTGCCAGCAGCGTAGGCGGGACCTTCTCCTACGAGCAGTACTTC.

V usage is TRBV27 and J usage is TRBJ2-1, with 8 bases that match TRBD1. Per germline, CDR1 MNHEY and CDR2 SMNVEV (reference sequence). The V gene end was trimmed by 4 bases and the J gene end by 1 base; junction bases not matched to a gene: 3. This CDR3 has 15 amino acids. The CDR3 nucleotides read TGTGCCAGCAGTTCCGACAGGGGATCCTACAATGAGCAGTTCTTC. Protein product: CASSSDRGSYNEQFF.

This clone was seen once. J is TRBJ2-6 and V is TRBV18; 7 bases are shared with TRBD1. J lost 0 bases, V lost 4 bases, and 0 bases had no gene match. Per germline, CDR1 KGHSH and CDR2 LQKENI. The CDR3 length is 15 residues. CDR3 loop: CASSRQGSGANVLTF. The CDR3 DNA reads TGTGCCAGCTCACGACAGGGCTCTGGGGCCAACGTCCTGACTTTC.

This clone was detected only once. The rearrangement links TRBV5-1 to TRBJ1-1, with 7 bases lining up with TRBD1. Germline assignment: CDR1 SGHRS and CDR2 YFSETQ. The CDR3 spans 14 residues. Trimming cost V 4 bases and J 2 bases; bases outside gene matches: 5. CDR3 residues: CASSEGQTNTEAFF. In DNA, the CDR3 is TGCGCCAGCAGCGAGGGACAGACCAACACTGAAGCTTTCTTT.

The CDR3 spells CASSLRQGQNSPLHF. CDR3 DNA sequence: TGTGCCAGCAGCTTAAGACAGGGACAGAATTCACCCCTCCACTTT. This chain connects TRBV7-9 to TRBJ1-6, with 7 bases that match TRBD1. The CDR3 covers 15 residues. Trimming removed 2 bases from V and 7 bases from J; junction bases left unmatched: 5. Germline CDR1 reads SEHNR; CDR2 reads FQNEAQ (reference sequence).

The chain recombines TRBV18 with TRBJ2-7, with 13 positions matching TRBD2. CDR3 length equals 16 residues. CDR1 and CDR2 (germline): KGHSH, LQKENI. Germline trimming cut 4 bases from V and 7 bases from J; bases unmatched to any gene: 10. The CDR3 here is CASSLLRTSGRDEQYF. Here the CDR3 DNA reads TGTGCCAGCTCACTCCTACGGACTAGCGGGAGAGATGAGCAGTACTTC.

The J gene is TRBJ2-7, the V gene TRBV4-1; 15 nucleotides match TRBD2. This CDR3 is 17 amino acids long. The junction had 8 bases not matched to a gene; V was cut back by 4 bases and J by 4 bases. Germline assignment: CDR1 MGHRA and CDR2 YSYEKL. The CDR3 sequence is CASSRGLAGGIKYEQYF. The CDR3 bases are TGCGCCAGCAGCCGGGGACTAGCGGGAGGAATTAAGTACGAGCAGTACTTC.

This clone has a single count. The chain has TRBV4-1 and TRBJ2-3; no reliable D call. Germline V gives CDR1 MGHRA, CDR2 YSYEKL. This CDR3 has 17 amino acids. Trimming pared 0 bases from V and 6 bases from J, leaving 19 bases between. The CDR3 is CASSQDRAPRHFDTQYF. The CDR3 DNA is TGCGCCAGCAGCCAAGATAGGGCTCCCAGGCATTTTGATACGCAGTATTTT.

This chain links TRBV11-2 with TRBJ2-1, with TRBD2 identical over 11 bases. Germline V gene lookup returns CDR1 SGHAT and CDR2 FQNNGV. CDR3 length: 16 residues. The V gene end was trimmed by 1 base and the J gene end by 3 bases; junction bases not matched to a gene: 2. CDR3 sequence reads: CASSLGGLAVYNEQFF. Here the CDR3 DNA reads TGTGCCAGCAGCTTAGGGGGACTAGCGGTCTACAATGAGCAGTTCTTC.

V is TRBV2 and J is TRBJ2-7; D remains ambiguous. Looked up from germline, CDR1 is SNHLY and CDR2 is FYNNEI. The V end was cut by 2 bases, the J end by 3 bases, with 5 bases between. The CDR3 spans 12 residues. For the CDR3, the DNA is TGTGCCAGCAGTGAAACCAGCTACGAGCAGTACTTC. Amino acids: CASSETSYEQYF.

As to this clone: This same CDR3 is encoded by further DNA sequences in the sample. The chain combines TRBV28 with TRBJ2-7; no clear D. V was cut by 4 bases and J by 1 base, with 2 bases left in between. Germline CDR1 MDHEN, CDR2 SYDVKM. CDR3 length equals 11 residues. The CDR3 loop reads CASSSSYEQYF. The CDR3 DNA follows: TGTGCCAGCAGTTCATCCTACGAGCAGTACTTC.

The DNA for the CDR3 is TGCGCCAGCAGCACCGGGACTAGCGGTTACAATGAGCAGTTCTTC. Amino acids: CASSTGTSGYNEQFF. The V gene is TRBV5-1, the J gene TRBJ2-1, with 11 bases that match TRBD2. V lost 4 bases, J lost 4 bases, and 4 bases stayed unmatched. The CDR3 totals 15 residues. Germline V gives CDR1 SGHRS, CDR2 YFSETQ.

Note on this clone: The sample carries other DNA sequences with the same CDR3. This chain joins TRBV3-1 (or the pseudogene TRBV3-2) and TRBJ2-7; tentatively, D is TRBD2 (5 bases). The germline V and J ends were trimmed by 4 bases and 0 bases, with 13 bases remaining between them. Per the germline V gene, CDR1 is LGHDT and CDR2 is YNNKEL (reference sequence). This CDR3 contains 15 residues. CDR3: CASSPGLASSYEQYF. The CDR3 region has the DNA TGTGCCAGCAGCCCCGGGCTAGCCTCCTCCTACGAGCAGTACTTC.

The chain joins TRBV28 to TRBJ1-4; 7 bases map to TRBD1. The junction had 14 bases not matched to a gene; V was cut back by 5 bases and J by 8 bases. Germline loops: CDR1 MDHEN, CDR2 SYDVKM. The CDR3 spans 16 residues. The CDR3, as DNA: TGTGCCAGCAGTGATAAATGGACAGGCGCCTGGGAAAAACTGTTTTTT. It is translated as CASSDKWTGAWEKLFF.